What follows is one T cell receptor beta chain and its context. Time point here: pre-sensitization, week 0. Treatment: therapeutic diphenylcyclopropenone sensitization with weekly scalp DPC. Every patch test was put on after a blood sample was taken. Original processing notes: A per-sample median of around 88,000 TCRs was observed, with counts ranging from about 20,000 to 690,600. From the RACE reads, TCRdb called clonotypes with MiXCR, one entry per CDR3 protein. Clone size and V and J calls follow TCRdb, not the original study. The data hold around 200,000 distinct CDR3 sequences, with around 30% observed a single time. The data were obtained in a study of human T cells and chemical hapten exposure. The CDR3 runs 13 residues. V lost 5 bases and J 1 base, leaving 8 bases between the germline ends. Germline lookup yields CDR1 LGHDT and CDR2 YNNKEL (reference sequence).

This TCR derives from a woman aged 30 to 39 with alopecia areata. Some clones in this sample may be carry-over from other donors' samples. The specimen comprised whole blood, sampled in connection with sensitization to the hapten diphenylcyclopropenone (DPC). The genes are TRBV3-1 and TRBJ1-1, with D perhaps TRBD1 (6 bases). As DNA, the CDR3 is TGTGCCAGCAGCGAGGACAGGAACACTGAAGCTTTCTTT. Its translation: CASSEDRNTEAFF.